This T cell receptor (beta chain) was documented in a study of OX40 agonist ivuxolimab in advanced cancers. The investigators sampled blood at baseline, at cycle 4 day 1, and at cycle 7 day 1. The V end was cut by 6 bases, the J end by 4 bases, with 9 bases between. Germline assignment: CDR1 MNHEY and CDR2 SVGAGI. The CDR3 has 12 residues. The repertoire was sequenced with immunoSEQ multiplex PCR; TCRdb's copy has only in-frame clones and lacks some. Among over 75,000 clones listed, about 89% were seen once. The sample was CD4+ or CD8+ T cells sorted from blood, taken in a trial of the OX40 agonist ivuxolimab. This TCR was recovered from an adult with an advanced solid tumor such as melanoma, head and neck, liver or kidney cancer. The J gene is TRBJ1-2, the V gene TRBV6-5; tentative D call: TRBD1 (6 bases). The CDR3 is CASRQGSYGYTF. The CDR3 DNA reads as TGTGCCAGCAGGCAGGGGTCCTATGGCTACACCTTC.